The entry below gives a single T cell receptor beta chain sequence along with its context. Its specific antigen is unknown. No base quality information exists; no much larger clone differs at one position. This entry belongs to a study of T cell clonotyping in hematopoietic cell transplantation (dated by TCRdb to the early 2020s). Context from the whole study: A total of more than 130 blood samples were collected in the study from some 37 consecutive transplant recipients and their related donors. Recruitment of patients was conducted between late 2015 and January 2017, and follow-up was continued until September 2020 or death. For a few patients, samples were drawn at the onset of acute graft-versus-host disease and then compared against samples from patients who never went on to develop GVHD.

With the immunoSEQ assay, which is a bias-controlled multiplex PCR relying on V- and J-specific primers, TCR beta CDR3 regions were amplified from genomic DNA. In a second PCR step, the CDR3 amplicons were tagged with a proprietary barcode plus Illumina adapter sequences. An Illumina MiSeq instrument was used for sequencing of the CDR3 libraries. Concerning the study's data processing: Export and quality control were done with immunoSEQ Analyzer 3.0, while downstream analyses used R Bioconductor and Immunarch. Only productive rearrangements in the normalized downsampled data set went into calculating the repertoire metrics. In the normalized cohort, a clonotype counted as pathologically expanded if the clonotype was larger than 5 templates. Repertoire diversity was measured with the Inverse Simpson Index. The non-normalized data set was used for CMV-specificity analyses so that all clonotypes could be captured. TCRdb took this table from immuneACCESS and kept in-frame rearrangements with V and J called. Such tables lack part of the clones; where checked against another copy, unresolved V genes explain under half of the gap, and the rest is unexplained. That table is the source of V, J and clone size, and D and trimming were worked out from the DNA. The sample table shows over 9,000 clones, and 84% are seen once. Under 65% of the sample goes to the ten largest clones.

The paper as a whole reports these results and caveats: Sample size was limited, and cells were not sorted, so CD4 and CD8 repertoire contributions could not be separated. Broader TCR repertoire diversity after transplant was predicted by Inverse Simpson Index values from donors and from recipients before transplant. Just a small fraction of recipient repertoires overlapped with donor repertoires, and more than 95% appeared de novo at the given depth. Recipient TCR diversity fell after transplant, with pathologically expanded clonotypes rising progressively from day 30 to day 180.

Germline trimming: 5 bases from V, 1 base from J; junction bases outside gene matches: 2. The CDR3, cysteine through phenylalanine, is 14 amino acids long. Just CDR3 DNA is preserved here, 42 bases in frame from base 1. Sequences LNHDA (CDR1) and SQIVND (CDR2) are obtained from the germline V gene (reference sequence). Reading the label with the study, this specimen's time point is: recipient sample taken at acute GVHD onset. Blood from recipients was drawn roughly 28 days before transplant, then again at days 30, 100 and 180 after transplant. Nuclei Lysis Solution was used to extract genomic DNA from fresh or cryopreserved unfractionated peripheral blood mononuclear cells.

The sequences come from PBMCs, collected at the time of graft-versus-host disease after allogeneic stem cell transplant. This sequence was found in a male patient in his sixties who had an allogeneic stem cell transplant from an unrelated donor, so the T cells may come from the graft donor. Some clones in this sample may be carry-over from other donors' samples. The V and J genes are TRBV19 and TRBJ1-5, with 7 junctional bases fitting TRBD1. For the CDR3, the sequence is CASSSGGSNQPQHF. The sequence in DNA is TGTGCCAGTAGTTCAGGGGGGAGCAATCAGCCCCAGCATTTT.